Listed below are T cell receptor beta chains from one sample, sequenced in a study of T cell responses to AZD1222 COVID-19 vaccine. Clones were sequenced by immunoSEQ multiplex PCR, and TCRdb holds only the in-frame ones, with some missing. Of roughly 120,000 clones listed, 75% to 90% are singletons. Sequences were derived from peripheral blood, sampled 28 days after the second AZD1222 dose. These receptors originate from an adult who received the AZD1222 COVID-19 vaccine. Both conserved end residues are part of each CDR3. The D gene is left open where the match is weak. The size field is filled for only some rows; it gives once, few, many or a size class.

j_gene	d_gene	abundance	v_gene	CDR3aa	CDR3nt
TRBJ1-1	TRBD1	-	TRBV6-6	CATRRQGDTEAFF	TGTGCCACCCGAAGACAGGGGGACACTGAAGCTTTCTTT
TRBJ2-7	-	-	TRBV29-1	CSVLRGTYSYEQYF	TGCAGCGTATTGAGGGGGACTTACTCCTACGAGCAGTACTTC
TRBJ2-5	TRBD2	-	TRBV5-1	CASSLDFAGGKGETQYF	TGCGCCAGCAGCTTGGATTTCGCGGGGGGAAAGGGAGAGACCCAGTACTTC
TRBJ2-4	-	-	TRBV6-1	CASSDLGVENIQYF	TGTGCCAGCAGTGATTTGGGGGTTGAAAACATTCAGTACTTC
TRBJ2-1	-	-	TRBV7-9	CASMASVYNEQFF	TGTGCCAGCATGGCTAGCGTTTACAATGAGCAGTTCTTC
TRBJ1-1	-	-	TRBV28	CASSSRPGVNTEAFF	TGTGCCAGCAGTTCCCGACCCGGGGTTAACACTGAAGCTTTCTTT
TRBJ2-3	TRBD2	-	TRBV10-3	CAISELAGERTDTQYF	TGTGCCATCAGTGAGCTGGCGGGGGAGCGCACAGATACGCAGTATTTT
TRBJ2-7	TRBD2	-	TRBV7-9	CASSLSLGGGGADEQYF	TGTGCCAGCAGCTTATCCCTGGGGGGCGGGGGGGCCGACGAGCAGTACTTC
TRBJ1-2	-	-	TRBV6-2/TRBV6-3	CASSYSQGLYGYTF	TGTGCCAGCAGTTACTCGCAAGGGCTCTATGGCTACACCTTC
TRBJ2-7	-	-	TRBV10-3	CAISESVVTGDSYEQYF	TGTGCCATCAGTGAGTCTGTAGTAACAGGAGACTCCTACGAGCAGTACTTC
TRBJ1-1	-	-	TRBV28	CASSLGWGSWTEAFF	TGTGCCAGCAGTTTAGGGTGGGGGTCGTGGACTGAAGCTTTCTTT
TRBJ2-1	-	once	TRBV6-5	CASRPSWNEQFF	TGTGCCAGCAGGCCGAGTTGGAATGAGCAGTTCTTC
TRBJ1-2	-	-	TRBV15	CATSRDVDSYGYTF	TGTGCCACCAGCAGAGATGTGGACTCATATGGCTACACCTTC
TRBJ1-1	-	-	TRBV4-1	CASGRGNTEAFF	TGCGCGAGCGGTCGGGGGAACACTGAAGCTTTCTTT
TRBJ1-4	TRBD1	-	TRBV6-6	CASRGTGLNEKLFF	TGTGCCAGCAGGGGGACAGGACTAAATGAAAAACTGTTTTTT
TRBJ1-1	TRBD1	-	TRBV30	CAWISQPGQTNTEAFF	TGTGCCTGGATATCCCAACCGGGACAGACGAACACTGAAGCTTTCTTT